This TCR beta chain was retrieved from a study of T cell responses to AZD1222 COVID-19 vaccine. The study's findings and limits: There were vaccine-associated CD4 TCRs across spike, dominant at 160-218 and 743-854.

Repertoires were generated with immunoSEQ multiplex PCR, while TCRdb's copy carries only in-frame clones and drops some. The repertoire holds 20,000 to 30,000 clones, with 88% as singletons. As to this clone: No antigen is known for it.

V lost 4 bases and J 4 bases, leaving 8 bases between the germline ends. CDR3 length equals 12 residues. The V gene's germline CDR1 is SGHKS and CDR2 YYEKEE (reference sequence). The J gene is TRBJ2-5, the V gene TRBV5-5; tentative D call: TRBD1 (6 bases). This TCR derives from an adult who received the AZD1222 COVID-19 vaccine. The sample here was peripheral blood, taken 28 days after the second AZD1222 dose. CDR3 protein: CASSTGLETQYF. The CDR3 nucleotides are TGTGCCAGCAGCACAGGGTTAGAGACCCAGTACTTC.